What follows are 5 T cell receptor beta chains derived from one specimen sequenced in a study of cytomegalovirus exposure and HLA in healthy donors. PCR amplification relied on 60 Vbeta primers (plus 13 Jbeta primers). The method was immunoSEQ multiplex PCR; TCRdb's version includes in-frame clones alone and lacks a portion of them. This table has roughly 140,000 clones, about 79% appearing once. Input material: PBMCs. Receptors were obtained from a male donor in good health and CMV-seronegative.

The chain carries TRBV5-1 and TRBJ2-4; 7 bases match TRBD1. J gave up 0 bases and V 4 bases, and 7 bases lay outside the gene matches. The CDR3 covers 16 residues. Germline V gene lookup returns CDR1 SGHRS and CDR2 YFSETQ. CDR3 nucleotide sequence: TGCGCCAGCAGCCAGGGGACAGAGATAGCCAAAAACATTCAGTACTTC. Protein sequence: CASSQGTEIAKNIQYF.

The rearrangement joins TRBV5-1 to TRBJ2-5; 10 bases are a match to TRBD2. The V segment lost 0 bases and the J segment 9 bases; nucleotides outside the gene matches: 11. CDR3 size: 16 residues. Germline V lookup: CDR1 SGHRS, CDR2 YFSETQ. CDR3 in amino acids: CASSLGLAGAFSAQYF. The CDR3 DNA sequence: TGCGCCAGCAGCTTGGGACTAGCGGGCGCCTTTTCGGCCCAGTACTTC.

CDR3 nucleotide sequence: TGTGCCAGCAGCTTGGGACAGATGAACACTGAAGCTTTCTTT. This gives the protein CASSLGQMNTEAFF. The rearrangement uses TRBV11-2 and TRBJ1-1; 7 bases match TRBD1. The CDR3 consists of 14 residues. Looked up from germline, CDR1 is SGHAT and CDR2 is FQNNGV. V shed 3 bases and J 0 bases; nucleotides not matched to a gene: 1.

With respect to this clone: Other nucleotide sequences from this sample produce the same CDR3. V usage is TRBV4-3 and J usage is TRBJ2-5, with D possibly being TRBD2 (7 bases). This CDR3 has 15 amino acids. CDR1 is LGHNA and CDR2 is YSLEER in the germline V gene. V lost 0 bases to trimming and J lost 2 bases, with 10 bases between them. This CDR3 reads CASSQDRGGQETQYF. DNA of the CDR3: TGCGCCAGCAGCCAAGATAGGGGGGGGCAAGAGACCCAGTACTTC.

This chain links TRBV2 with TRBJ2-2; D unclear. Per the germline V gene, CDR1 is SNHLY and CDR2 is FYNNEI. Between the trimmed V and J ends, which lost 2 bases and 3 bases, there was a span of 10 bases. The CDR3 totals 15 residues. The CDR3 protein is CASSERYQDTGELFF. For the CDR3, the DNA is TGTGCCAGCAGTGAACGGTACCAGGACACCGGGGAGCTGTTTTTT.